The present T cell receptor (beta chain) was sequenced within a study of PD-L1 blockade in urothelial cancer. Study-wide background: Across blood samples, T cells had a median count of around 140,000.

Specified time point: peripheral blood 6 weeks after treatment start. Unmatched junction bases numbered 4, after V lost 0 bases and J lost 4 bases. Germline loops: CDR1 LGHNA, CDR2 YSLEER. The length of the CDR3 is 15 residues. Sequencing was performed with immunoSEQ multiplex PCR; in TCRdb, only in-frame clones are kept and a portion is missing. The sample has tens of thousands of clones, about 89% seen once. The specimen comprised PBMCs, sampled around atezolizumab (anti-PD-L1) treatment. The genes are TRBV4-3 and TRBJ2-7; 9 nucleotides align to TRBD2. The receptor was isolated from an elderly man with urothelial cancer. DNA of the CDR3: TGCGCCAGCAGCCAAGAAGCGGGAGGACGGTACGAGCAGTACTTC. This gives the protein CASSQEAGGRYEQYF.